Listed here are 17 T cell receptor beta chains from one sample, sequenced in a study of blood T cell repertoires in COVID-19 (dated by TCRdb to about 2020). The library was made by the immunoSEQ multiplex PCR assay. TCRdb obtained this table from immuneACCESS and retained in-frame rearrangements with V and J assigned. These tables miss some clones; where compared with another copy, unresolved V genes account for less than half of the shortfall, and the remainder is unexplained. The sample includes about 82,000 clones, with approximately 80% observed a single time. Together, the top ten hold under 20% of the sample. Sequencing was carried out using peripheral blood. All receptors derive from a man aged 80 or over with active or convalescent COVID-19.

J is TRBJ2-5 and V is TRBV19; no reliable D call. The V end was cut by 1 base, the J end by 7 bases, with 13 bases between. This CDR3 has 14 amino acids. Germline V gives CDR1 LNHDA, CDR2 SQIVND (reference sequence). The CDR3 nucleotides read TGTGCCAGTAGTATAGCCGCCGTCTCGGGGACCCAGTACTTC. Encoded protein: CASSIAAVSGTQYF.

The chain joins TRBV18 to TRBJ1-3; D perhaps matches TRBD1 (6 bases). The CDR3 runs 16 residues. Germline CDR1 is KGHSH and CDR2 is LQKENI. The V end was cut by 4 bases, the J end by 2 bases, with 15 bases between. The CDR3: CASSRYRDSTGNTIYF. The CDR3 bases are TGTGCCAGCTCACGATACAGGGATTCTACTGGAAACACCATATATTTT.

This rearrangement joins TRBV28 to TRBJ1-1; the D gene is possibly TRBD1 (5 bases). Trimming took 7 bases from V and 14 from J, leaving 20 bases between them. Germline V gene sequence: CDR1 MDHEN, CDR2 SYDVKM. The CDR3 is 12 amino acids. This CDR3 is CASTRTGQGTFF. DNA for the CDR3: TGTGCCAGCACTCGAACCGGGCAGGGAACATTCTTT.

The chain joins TRBV7-9 to TRBJ1-1; the D gene is possibly TRBD1 (6 bases). CDR1 SEHNR and CDR2 FQNEAQ come from the germline V gene (reference sequence). V dropped 1 base and J dropped 3 bases, with 9 bases sitting between them. The CDR3 is 14 residues long. The CDR3 loop reads CASSLDQGHTEAFF. CDR3 coding DNA: TGTGCCAGCAGCTTAGACCAGGGGCACACTGAAGCTTTCTTT.

CDR3 coding DNA: TGCGCCAGCAGCTTTGGCGGGGCCAACGTCCTGACTTTC. Encoded protein: CASSFGGANVLTF. This chain uses TRBV5-1 with TRBJ2-6; D unclear. Trimming pared 2 bases from V and 4 bases from J, leaving 4 bases between. CDR3 size: 13 residues. Germline values: CDR1 SGHRS, CDR2 YFSETQ. Full variable domain (remainder filled in from reference TRBV5-1 and TRBJ2-6): KAGVTQTPRYLIKTRGQQVTLSCSPISGHRSVSWYQQTPGQGLQFLFEYFSETQRNKGNFPGRFSGRQFSNSRSEMNVSTLELGDSALYLCASSFGGANVLTFGAGSRLTVL.

The chain recombines TRBV5-4 with TRBJ2-7; weak D call: TRBD2 (5 bases). Germline CDR1 SGHNT, CDR2 YYREEE (reference sequence). The length of the CDR3 is 13 residues. V lost 3 bases, J lost 6 bases, and 13 bases lay in between. The CDR3 reads CASSSDREGEQYV. CDR3 bases: TGTGCCAGCAGCTCAGACCGTGAGGGCGAGCAGTACGTC.

The DNA of the CDR3 is TGTGCCAGCAGTTCTCGGACAGGGACGCAGTATTTT. It codes for CASSSRTGTQYF. The chain has TRBV27 and TRBJ2-3; TRBD1 matches at 8 bases. This CDR3 is 12 amino acids long. Germline CDR1 MNHEY, CDR2 SMNVEV (reference sequence). Germline trimming cut 4 bases from V and 9 bases from J; bases unmatched to any gene: 3.

The chain uses TRBV19 and TRBJ2-7; TRBD1 agrees at 9 bases. V lost 4 bases, J lost 13 bases, and 11 bases stayed unmatched. This CDR3 has 13 residues. In germline, CDR1 is LNHDA, CDR2 SQIVND (reference sequence). CDR3 sequence reads: CASSKTTGGEVYV. CDR3 coding DNA: TGTGCCAGTAGTAAGACGACAGGGGGTGAGGTATACGTC.

This clone has only one observation. J is TRBJ1-6 and V is TRBV4-1; the D gene is possibly TRBD1 (5 bases). Germline V gene lookup returns CDR1 MGHRA and CDR2 YSYEKL. Trimming removed 4 bases from V and 8 bases from J, with 15 bases in between. This CDR3 has 15 residues. CDR3 in amino acids: CASSRVQGLDSPLHF. The CDR3, as DNA: TGCGCCAGCAGCCGTGTCCAGGGCCTGGATTCACCCCTCCACTTT.

This chain uses TRBV5-6 with TRBJ1-2; D is possibly TRBD1 (6 bases). V was clipped by 0 bases and J by 4 bases, with 10 bases between them. From germline, CDR1 is SGHDT and CDR2 YYEEEE. The CDR3 covers 14 residues. As DNA, the CDR3 is TGTGCCAGCAGCTTGGGAGGACAGACCTATGGCTACACCTTC. It is translated as CASSLGGQTYGYTF.

This chain joins TRBV24-1 and TRBJ2-3; D is unclear. V was pared by 2 bases and J by 0 bases, with 14 bases between. The CDR3 runs 17 residues. Germline CDR1 and CDR2: KGHDR and SFDVKD. The CDR3, as DNA: TGTGCCACCAGTGATTCCTATCACACAGCTAGCACAGATACGCAGTATTTT. It specifies CATSDSYHTASTDTQYF.

This chain connects TRBV6-6 to TRBJ2-1; TRBD1 is a possible D gene (6 bases). The V and J ends lost 6 bases and 12 bases respectively, with 21 bases between them. The CDR3 sequence is 14 residues long. Germline lookup yields CDR1 MNHNY and CDR2 SVGAGI (reference sequence). This chain's CDR3 is CASSLRQVGDVQFF. CDR3 nucleotides: TGTGCCAGCAGCCTGAGACAGGTTGGCGATGTGCAGTTCTTC.

V gene TRBV3-1 (or the pseudogene TRBV3-2) combines with J gene TRBJ1-2; TRBD1 matches at 8 bases. V was clipped by 4 bases and J by 4 bases; unmatched bases: 11. CDR1 is LGHDT, CDR2 YNNKEL, per germline (reference sequence). The length of the CDR3 is 16 residues. CDR3 nucleotides: TGTGCCAGCAGCCTCGCTTCAGGGGGCGCCGGCTATGGCTACACCTTC. The encoded protein is CASSLASGGAGYGYTF.

The chain recombines TRBV30 with TRBJ1-1, with D unclear. Germline V CDR1 and CDR2: GTSNPN, SVGIG (reference sequence). This CDR3 contains 11 residues. V was shortened by 1 base and J by 6 bases, with 6 bases between the two germline ends. CDR3 residues: CAWSERAEAFF. The CDR3 DNA sequence: TGTGCCTGGAGTGAGCGGGCTGAAGCTTTCTTT.

The chain recombines TRBV28 with TRBJ1-4; 9 bases align to TRBD1. Germline CDR1 reads MDHEN; CDR2 reads SYDVKM. The CDR3 is 15 amino acids. Trimming took 4 bases from V and 8 from J; bases not matched to a gene: 8. This CDR3 is CASSSWTGVEEKLFF. CDR3 in DNA: TGTGCCAGCAGTTCTTGGACAGGGGTAGAGGAAAAACTGTTTTTT.

V and J are TRBV7-9 and TRBJ1-4; D is possibly TRBD1 (5 bases). The germline gives CDR1 SEHNR, CDR2 FQNEAQ (reference sequence). There are 16 residues in the CDR3. Trimming pared 2 bases from V and 0 bases from J, leaving 10 bases between. In DNA, the CDR3 is TGTGCCAGCAGCTTAAAGACAGATGCAACTAATGAAAAACTGTTTTTT. Translating gives CASSLKTDATNEKLFF.

V is TRBV10-1 and J is TRBJ2-3; 10 bases align to TRBD1. V shed 4 bases, J shed 5 bases, and the junction held 3 bases outside the gene matches. Germline-derived CDR1 and CDR2 are WNHNN and SYGVQD (reference sequence). The CDR3 spans 14 residues. In nucleotides, the CDR3 is TGCGCCAGCAGTGGGACAGGGGGAAGAGATACGCAGTATTTT. Its protein is CASSGTGGRDTQYF.